This T cell receptor (beta chain) comes out of a study of T-cell reconstitution after alpha-beta-depleted transplantation in children. Overall study findings and caveats: The main origin of T-cell counts and diversity one year after transplant was newly produced T cells.

In its sample, this clonotype was seen many times. Its antigen is as yet unknown. V gave up 1 base and J gave up 4 bases, with 19 bases separating them. The germline gives CDR1 SQVTM, CDR2 ANQGSEA. The CDR3 is 16 residues long. A library of TCRbeta sequences, prepared with unique molecular identifiers, was generated. From the PCR reads, TCRdb called clonotypes with MiXCR, one entry per CDR3 protein. The sample holds hundreds of thousands of distinct CDR3 sequences, approximately 13% seen once. The specimen comprised PBMCs, mostly from graft donor cells, sampled 360 days after TCRalphabeta/CD19-depleted stem cell transplant. This receptor was taken from a male patient between 10 and 17 years old who had a stem cell transplant for acute myeloid leukemia, so the T cells may come from the graft donor. This rearrangement joins TRBV29-1 to TRBJ2-5, with D possibly being TRBD1 (6 bases). CDR3 DNA: TGCAGCGTTGAAGGTTTCAGGGGTAGGGATGGAGAGACCCAGTACTTC. Its translation is CSVEGFRGRDGETQYF.